This T cell receptor beta chain was sequenced during a study of regulatory T cells in long-lasting Graves disease. About the study: Patients newly diagnosed with Graves' had been on antithyroid drugs for under 3 months. Study-wide results and caveats: Small numbers of samples may have cut accuracy.

In its sample, this clonotype was seen a few times. Its antigen remains unidentified. Trimming pared 5 bases from V and 8 bases from J, leaving 7 bases between. CDR1 SGHNT and CDR2 YENEEA come from the germline V gene. This CDR3 comprises 12 residues. The sample's time point: newly diagnosed GD, antithyroid drugs for less than 3 months. Extracted RNA from PBMCs served as the source of the TCR library. For TCR beta, libraries came from iRepertoire HTBI primers and Arm-PCR of CDR3 regions. Original data processing: Segment identification across samples yielded around 60 TRBV and more than twelve TRBJ segments. TCRdb passed the multiplex PCR reads through MiXCR, listing each CDR3 protein once. The V and J calls were not made by the authors but by TCRdb's processing. Found here are under 400,000 distinct CDR3 sequences, approximately 15% of them singletons; the top ten hold about 32%. These data are also associated with another study on T cells in Graves' hyperthyroidism and ophthalmopathy. That source reports: HTBI primers drove first-round RT-PCR of the TCR CDR3.

The TCR was taken from a man in his forties with Graves disease. V gene TRBV11-3 combines with J gene TRBJ1-6; D is uncertain. This specimen was peripheral blood mononuclear cells (PBMCs), taken at new diagnosis, from a patient treated with antithyroid drugs. This CDR3 reads CASSLSDSPLHF. The CDR3 DNA sequence: TGTGCCAGCAGCCTCAGTGATTCACCCCTCCACTTT.